Each of the 22 T cell receptor beta chains below was sequenced from the same sample in a study of PD-1 blockade in classical Hodgkin lymphoma. The repertoire was sequenced with immunoSEQ multiplex PCR; TCRdb's copy has only in-frame clones and lacks some. The top ten clones hold about a sixth of a sample with about 92,000 clones, over 80% of them seen once. The time point was: cycle 4 day 1 (C4D1), after more than five weeks of nivolumab. Each patient experienced a relapse that followed autologous stem cell transplantation, and brentuximab vedotin exposure varied. Sequences were derived from peripheral blood mononuclear cells (PBMCs), sampled before the fourth cycle of nivolumab. The receptors derive from a human donor with classical Hodgkin lymphoma.

This chain links TRBV27 with TRBJ2-1, with D unresolved. The V and J ends lost 3 bases and 10 bases respectively, with 7 bases between them. CDR1 and CDR2 from the germline V gene are MNHEY and SMNVEV (reference sequence). The CDR3 has 11 residues. CDR3 sequence (DNA): TGTGCCAGCAGTTTCCGGTACGAGCAGTTCTTC. Amino acids: CASSFRYEQFF.

This clone was found a few times. J is TRBJ2-7 and V is TRBV30; no definite D call. CDR3 size: 13 residues. Per germline, CDR1 GTSNPN and CDR2 SVGIG (reference sequence). Between the trimmed V and J ends, which lost 0 bases and 6 bases, there was a span of 12 bases. CDR3 residues: CAWSVLPIGEQYF. In DNA, the CDR3 is TGTGCCTGGAGTGTCTTACCTATCGGCGAGCAGTACTTC.

The rearrangement joins TRBV11-2 to TRBJ2-7; a weak D match, TRBD2 (5 bases). Trimming took 5 bases from V and 7 from J, leaving 15 bases between them. Germline CDR1 and CDR2: SGHAT and FQNNGV. CDR3 length equals 13 residues. The CDR3 protein is CASSLSNSGEQYF. The CDR3 DNA sequence: TGTGCCAGCAGCCTGTCGAACAGCGGAGAGCAGTACTTC.

This chain links TRBV4-2 with TRBJ2-7; D gene ambiguous. The CDR3 is made up of 16 amino acids. V was trimmed by 0 bases and J by 0 bases, leaving 12 bases between them. Germline CDR1 LGHNA, CDR2 YNFKEQ. For the CDR3, the DNA is TGTGCCAGCAGCCAAGATGCGGCCGCAAGCTCCTACGAGCAGTACTTC. It encodes CASSQDAAASSYEQYF.

The chain combines TRBV5-1 with TRBJ1-5; TRBD1 might be the D (6 bases). Germline V gene data show CDR1 as SGHRS and CDR2 as YFSETQ. CDR3 length equals 15 residues. Trimming removed 4 bases from V and 6 bases from J, with 17 bases in between. The CDR3 sequence is CASSRTGLEGQPQHF. The CDR3 region has the DNA TGCGCCAGCAGCCGAACAGGGTTGGAGGGTCAGCCCCAGCATTTT.

This clone came up a few times. The V call is TRBV6-6, the J call TRBJ1-5; D may be TRBD1 (5 bases). The CDR3 length is 15 residues. V was trimmed by 6 bases and J by 7 bases, leaving 19 bases between them. In germline, CDR1 is MNHNY, CDR2 SVGAGI (reference sequence). CDR3 loop: CASSTQEVIIQPQHF. The CDR3 coding sequence is TGTGCCAGCAGCACACAGGAGGTGATAATCCAGCCCCAGCATTTT.

The rearrangement links TRBV10-2 to TRBJ2-5; 12 nucleotides match TRBD2. The J segment lost 4 bases and the V segment lost 5 bases, leaving 2 bases of the junction unmatched. Germline V gene lookup returns CDR1 WSHSY and CDR2 SAAADI. The CDR3 is 14 residues long. CDR3 in DNA: TGCGCCAGCAGTACTAGCGGGAGGTTAGAGACCCAGTACTTC. Protein: CASSTSGRLETQYF.

This chain connects TRBV28 to TRBJ2-1, with D possibly TRBD1 on 6 matching bases. The length of the CDR3 is 15 residues. V gave up 6 bases and J gave up 5 bases, with 17 bases separating them. CDR1 is MDHEN, CDR2 SYDVKM, per germline. CDR3 DNA sequence: TGTGCCAGCAGCGACCAGGGGAGTAGGCACAATGAGCAGTTCTTC. This translates into CASSDQGSRHNEQFF.

CDR3 in amino acids: CASSAPRRGTNTGELFF. The CDR3 region has the DNA TGTGCCAGCAGCGCCCCCCGGCGGGGAACGAACACCGGGGAGCTGTTTTTT. The chain uses TRBV13 and TRBJ2-2; D is possibly TRBD2 (6 bases). Per germline, CDR1 PRHDT and CDR2 FYEKMQ (reference sequence). The CDR3 consists of 17 residues. V gave up 5 bases and J gave up 0 bases, with 16 bases separating them.

The V gene is TRBV6-5, the J gene TRBJ1-1, with 7 bases aligning to TRBD1. The junction had 4 bases not matched to a gene; V was cut back by 2 bases and J by 1 base. CDR1 and CDR2 from the germline V gene are MNHEY and SVGAGI. The CDR3 covers 15 residues. Here the CDR3 reads CASSYTGTANTEAFF. The CDR3 DNA reads TGTGCCAGCAGTTACACCGGGACAGCGAACACTGAAGCTTTCTTT.

The rearrangement links TRBV27 to TRBJ2-1, with D possibly being TRBD2 (6 bases). Trimming removed 10 bases at V and 2 bases at J, with 15 bases between. This CDR3 comprises 14 residues. CDR1 MNHEY and CDR2 SMNVEV come from the germline V gene (reference sequence). In nucleotides, the CDR3 is TGTGCCACCTGGAAAGGAGGGACCTACAATGAGCAGTTCTTC. Translated, it gives CATWKGGTYNEQFF.

The table lists this clone with a few counts. V and J are TRBV28 and TRBJ2-5, with 7 bases aligning to TRBD2. V trimming: 4 bases; J trimming: 0 bases; junction bases outside the gene matches: 5. There are 15 residues in the CDR3. Germline CDR1 is MDHEN and CDR2 is SYDVKM. Written as DNA, the CDR3 is TGTGCCAGCAGTTACGAGGGAGGGGACCAAGAGACCCAGTACTTC. Encoded protein: CASSYEGGDQETQYF.

The gene calls are TRBV12-5 and TRBJ2-2; 9 nucleotides match TRBD1. Germline CDR1 reads LGHNT; CDR2 reads FRNRAP. J gave up 4 bases and V 7 bases, and 13 bases lay outside the gene matches. The CDR3 consists of 17 residues. The CDR3 sequence: CASVGSTGTGPTGELFF. In DNA, the CDR3 is TGTGCTAGTGTTGGGAGCACCGGGACAGGGCCCACCGGGGAGCTGTTTTTT. Full variable domain (remainder filled in from reference TRBV12-5 and TRBJ2-2): DARVTQTPRHKVTEMGQEVTMRCQPILGHNTVFWYRQTMMQGLELLAYFRNRAPLDDSGMPKDRFSAEMPDATLATLKIQPSEPRDSAVYFCASVGSTGTGPTGELFFGEGSRLTVL.

This clone has a handful of counts. The rearrangement links TRBV10-2 to TRBJ2-2; the match to TRBD2 covers 7 bases. Per the germline V gene, CDR1 is WSHSY and CDR2 is SAAADI. J gave up 1 base and V 6 bases, and 5 bases lay outside the gene matches. The CDR3 sequence is 15 residues long. The CDR3 reads CASRPLAENTGELFF. CDR3 nucleotides: TGCGCCAGCAGACCCCTAGCGGAGAACACCGGGGAGCTGTTTTTT.

In its sample, this clone was seen once. The same CDR3 is also encoded by other DNA sequences in this sample. The gene calls are TRBV5-1 and TRBJ2-5; D remains unclear. In germline, CDR1 is SGHRS, CDR2 YFSETQ. The CDR3 has 13 residues. V was cut by 0 bases and J by 5 bases, with 8 bases left in between. CDR3 nucleotide sequence: TGCGCCAGCAGCTTGGGTCCAGGCGAGACCCAGTACTTC. It encodes CASSLGPGETQYF.

This clone has a single count. The chain is built from TRBV5-1 and TRBJ2-1, with 9 nucleotides matching TRBD1. CDR1 SGHRS and CDR2 YFSETQ come from the germline V gene. The CDR3 loop spans 15 amino acids. V dropped 4 bases and J dropped 6; count of bases not matched to a gene: 8. CDR3 bases: TGCGCCAGCAGCCTCTTCTCGGGACAGGGCAATGAGCAGTTCTTC. Translating gives CASSLFSGQGNEQFF.

This clone turned up a few times. V and J are TRBV18 and TRBJ2-7; TRBD2 matches 14 bases. Trimming took 6 bases from V and 6 from J; bases not matched to a gene: 13. There are 17 residues in the CDR3. Germline V gene data show CDR1 as KGHSH and CDR2 as LQKENI. In nucleotides, the CDR3 is TGTGCCAGCTCCCCCGGGGGACTAGCGGGAGTAAAGGGCGAGCAGTACTTC. This codes for CASSPGGLAGVKGEQYF.

This clone has just a few counts. This rearrangement joins TRBV9 to TRBJ1-2; D unresolved. V lost 0 bases to trimming and J lost 2 bases, with 8 bases between them. This CDR3 comprises 14 residues. Germline values: CDR1 SGDLS, CDR2 YYNGEE. Here the CDR3 reads CASSVDDENYGYTF. DNA of the CDR3: TGTGCCAGCAGCGTAGATGATGAAAACTATGGCTACACCTTC.

The chain joins TRBV19 to TRBJ2-3; TRBD2 matches at 11 bases. The ends lost 6 bases at V and 3 bases at J; junction bases unmatched: 11. Germline V lookup: CDR1 LNHDA, CDR2 SQIVND (reference sequence). There are 17 residues in the CDR3. The CDR3 DNA follows: TGTGCCAGTAGGGCGGGAACTAGCGGGAGAACTACAGATACGCAGTATTTT. Amino acids: CASRAGTSGRTTDTQYF. Based on the CDR3 plus reference TRBV19 and TRBJ2-3, the full variable domain is DGGITQSPKYLFRKEGQNVTLSCEQNLNHDAMYWYRQDPGQGLRLIYYSQIVNDFQKGDIAEGYSVSREKKESFPLTVTSAQKNPTAFYLCASRAGTSGRTTDTQYFGPGTRLTVL.

The genes are TRBV5-5 and TRBJ1-2; a possible D gene is TRBD1 (6 bases). Between the trimmed V and J ends, which lost 2 bases and 7 bases, there was a span of 12 bases. Germline V gene lookup returns CDR1 SGHKS and CDR2 YYEKEE (reference sequence). CDR3 length equals 13 residues. CDR3 residues: CASSLAGGSGYTF. For the CDR3, the DNA is TGTGCCAGCAGCTTAGCGGGGGGCAGTGGCTACACCTTC.

The chain employs TRBV11-2 and TRBJ2-3, with 7 bases aligning to TRBD2. The germline V gene has CDR1 SGHAT and CDR2 FQNNGV. The CDR3 is made up of 16 amino acids. V was pared by 3 bases and J by 0 bases, with 6 bases of the junction left unmatched. The CDR3 region is CASSLGLAASTDTQYF. CDR3 sequence (DNA): TGTGCCAGCAGCTTGGGTCTAGCGGCCAGCACAGATACGCAGTATTTT.

The J gene is TRBJ2-1, the V gene TRBV10-3; TRBD2 agrees at 8 bases. Trimming took 4 bases from V and 0 from J; bases not matched to a gene: 2. This CDR3 comprises 15 residues. Germline CDR1 reads ENHRY; CDR2 reads SYGVKD. The CDR3 nucleotides are TGTGCCATCAGTGCGGGGGGGCCCTCCTACAATGAGCAGTTCTTC. This translates into CAISAGGPSYNEQFF.